Described below is a single T cell receptor beta chain sequence and its context. The antigen remains unidentified. The junction shows a germline mismatch at one end, possibly a read error. The germline V gene has CDR1 DFQATT and CDR2 SNEGSKA (reference sequence). CDR3 size: 16 residues. This entry belongs to a study of T-cell reconstitution after alpha-beta-depleted transplantation in children. Notes on the study in general: Expanded clones from the graft, numbering several hundred, reportedly supplied alpha-beta T cells about two months after transplant.

Construction of the TCRbeta library involved unique molecular identifiers. A single record per CDR3 protein comes from TCRdb applying MiXCR to the PCR reads. This sample has about 150,000 distinct CDR3 sequences, with 8.5% to 14% found just once. The sample here was PBMCs, taken before TCRalphabeta/CD19-depleted stem cell transplant. The chain links TRBV20-1 to TRBJ1-5; 9 bases are shared with TRBD1. The TCR comes from a boy under 10 years old with acute myeloid leukemia, due to receive a stem cell transplant. CDR3 region: CCAAGTGIYSNQPQHF. The DNA for the CDR3 is TGCTGTGCGGCCGGGACAGGGATTTATAGCAATCAGCCCCAGCATTTT.